The source of this T cell receptor (beta chain) is a study of human T cells and chemical hapten exposure. Time point of the sample: patch test 1, 2 weeks after DPC sensitization. Regarding treatment: therapeutic diphenylcyclopropenone sensitization with weekly scalp DPC. The germline gives CDR1 LGHNT, CDR2 FRNRAP. The CDR3 is 15 residues long. The V end was cut by 2 bases, the J end by 2 bases, with 9 bases between. Library construction involved attaching unique molecular identifiers to individual cDNA molecules, which allowed quantitative, reproducible TCR counting. One entry per CDR3 protein, called by TCRdb with MiXCR from the RACE reads. The profile covers 300,000 to 400,000 distinct CDR3 sequences, with about 7% appearing a single time and 7% to 10% taken by the ten largest.

The TCR originated in a young woman with alopecia areata. Some clones in this sample may be carry-over from other donors' samples. The V gene is TRBV12-5, the J gene TRBJ2-2; no clear D. Sequencing used whole blood, obtained in connection with sensitization to the hapten diphenylcyclopropenone (DPC). Here the CDR3 reads CASGLQTTNTGELFF. DNA for the CDR3: TGTGCTAGTGGTTTGCAGACAACCAACACCGGGGAGCTGTTTTTT.